This TCR beta chain was sequenced during a study of cytotoxic CD8 clonotypes in ibrutinib-treated CLL. The assay was immunoSEQ multiplex PCR, and TCRdb's table has in-frame clones only and misses some. The sample contains about 50,000 clones, 75% to 90% of which appear only once. This CDR3 spans 15 amino acids. Germline V gives CDR1 SGHTS, CDR2 YDEGEE. The ends were cut back, 4 bases at V and 5 bases at J, with 18 bases in the middle. For TCR beta libraries, approximately 2 micrograms of genomic DNA were obtained from cryopreserved PBMCs. General study points: Clonality increased with ibrutinib response but returned toward baseline at progression.

This clone was detected once. Antigen unknown. This clonotype originated in a human donor with chronic lymphocytic leukemia. Sequenced material: PBMCs, taken after 24 months of ibrutinib treatment. The chain carries TRBV5-8 and TRBJ2-5, with D perhaps being TRBD1 or TRBD2 (6 bases each). The CDR3 loop reads CASSLGGRGSETQYF. Written as DNA, the CDR3 is TGTGCCAGCAGCCTGGGGGGCAGGGGCTCGGAGACCCAGTACTTC.